These 12 T cell receptor beta chains share one sample of origin, sequenced in a study of early T cells in non-severe SARS-CoV-2 infection. TCRdb called the 5' RACE reads again in MiXCR, with one record for every CDR3 protein. Here the sample spans roughly 45,000 distinct CDR3 sequences, 3.5% to 4.5% being singletons. Sequencing input: whole blood. The receptors here all came from an adult who was a healthcare worker with PCR-confirmed SARS-CoV-2 infection or an uninfected control (not recorded which).

V usage is TRBV12-3 or TRBV12-4 and J usage is TRBJ1-1, with no clear D. This CDR3 comprises 13 residues. The ends were cut back, 5 bases at V and 5 bases at J, with 12 bases in the middle. The DNA for the CDR3 is TGTGCCAGCAGTCAACCTCCGGGGACTGAAGCTTTCTTT. Translated, it gives CASSQPPGTEAFF.

This clonotype was observed at least ten times. V usage is TRBV20-1 and J usage is TRBJ2-7; possibly TRBD1 for D (5 bases). Deletions cut 0 bases from V and 1 base from J, with 10 bases between. The CDR3 is 14 amino acids. The germline V gene has CDR1 DFQATT and CDR2 SNEGSKA (reference sequence). The CDR3 DNA follows: TGCAGTGCTAGAGACTCAGGGATTTCCTACGAGCAGTACTTC. Translation: CSARDSGISYEQYF.

In its sample, this clonotype was seen many times. V is TRBV30 and J is TRBJ1-2, with D unclear. From germline, CDR1 is GTSNPN and CDR2 SVGIG (reference sequence). V lost 2 bases and J lost 3, with 10 bases in between. The CDR3 runs 13 residues. For the CDR3, the DNA is TGTGCCTGGAGTATTACTGGGGACTATGGCTACACCTTC. Translated: CAWSITGDYGYTF.

This clonotype was seen repeatedly, ten times or more. This sequence joins TRBV7-9 and TRBJ2-1, with TRBD2 matching 12 bases. Per germline, CDR1 SEHNR and CDR2 FQNEAQ (reference sequence). The CDR3 covers 15 residues. V was clipped by 1 base and J by 7 bases; unmatched bases: 2. CDR3 region: CASSLVLAGGNEQFF. The DNA of the CDR3 is TGTGCCAGCAGCTTAGTACTAGCGGGAGGAAATGAGCAGTTCTTC.

This clonotype was seen repeatedly, ten times or more. The chain has TRBV18 and TRBJ2-3; D is ambiguous. Germline-derived CDR1 and CDR2 are KGHSH and LQKENI. The CDR3 is 16 residues long. V was pared by 5 bases and J by 6 bases, with 21 bases between. CDR3 loop: CASSSRSGDFDDTQYF. CDR3 coding DNA: TGTGCCAGCTCATCTAGATCGGGTGATTTCGATGATACGCAGTATTTT.

This clonotype occurred many times. This chain connects TRBV5-1 to TRBJ1-1, with D tentatively TRBD1 (5 bases). Germline CDR1 SGHRS, CDR2 YFSETQ. The CDR3 loop spans 14 amino acids. The ends were cut back, 4 bases at V and 3 bases at J, with 13 bases in the middle. The CDR3 coding sequence is TGCGCCAGCAGCCCCGGAGCGGGGGACACTGAAGCTTTCTTT. It translates to CASSPGAGDTEAFF.

V and J are TRBV12-2 and TRBJ2-7. TRBV12-2 is listed as a pseudogene. This CDR3 has 12 amino acids. CDR3 bases: TGTGCAAGTCGCTTAGCAACGTGGGAGCAGTACTTC. Its translation is CASRLATWEQYF.

This rearrangement joins TRBV12-3 or TRBV12-4 to TRBJ1-1, with D unresolved. The CDR3 runs to 12 residues. V was pared by 3 bases and J by 7 bases, with 9 bases between. CDR3: CASSLPWGEAFF. The CDR3 region has the DNA TGTGCCAGCAGTTTGCCGTGGGGTGAAGCTTTCTTT.

In its sample, this clonotype was seen many times. The rearrangement uses TRBV27 and TRBJ2-1; the D gene is possibly TRBD1 (6 bases). Germline CDR1 and CDR2: MNHEY and SMNVEV (reference sequence). The CDR3 is 16 amino acids. The V end was cut by 5 bases, the J end by 6 bases, with 20 bases between. The CDR3 DNA follows: TGTGCCAGCAGTCTACAGGGAAGGTGGAAGGCCAATGAGCAGTTCTTC. Translation gives CASSLQGRWKANEQFF.

Ten or more counts support this clonotype. CDR3 amino acids: CAISDPGRVWQYF. The CDR3 coding sequence is TGTGCCATCAGTGACCCTGGGCGGGTCTGGCAGTACTTC. V usage is TRBV10-3 and J usage is TRBJ2-7; possible D gene TRBD2, 5 bases. Looked up from germline, CDR1 is ENHRY and CDR2 is SYGVKD. The CDR3 is 13 amino acids. V dropped 3 bases and J dropped 9 bases, with 15 bases sitting between them.

This clonotype was observed many times. J is TRBJ2-7 and V is TRBV20-1, with 8 bases matching TRBD1. CDR3 length: 14 amino acids. Germline V gene sequence: CDR1 DFQATT, CDR2 SNEGSKA (reference sequence). With V trimmed by 6 bases and J by 4 bases, 11 bases remained unmatched. The CDR3 nucleotides read TGCAGTGCGCTACCGGGACAGGAGCGGTACGAGCAGTACTTC. Residues: CSALPGQERYEQYF.

This rearrangement joins TRBV6-1 to TRBJ1-1; possible D gene TRBD1, 5 bases. V lost 11 bases and J lost 11, with 27 bases in between. Per the germline V gene, CDR1 is MNHNS and CDR2 is SASEGT. The CDR3 is 14 amino acids. CDR3 amino acids: CASEGSLSQPKAFF. CDR3 bases: TGTGCCTCAGAGGGGAGCCTCTCCCAACCAAAGGCTTTCTTT.